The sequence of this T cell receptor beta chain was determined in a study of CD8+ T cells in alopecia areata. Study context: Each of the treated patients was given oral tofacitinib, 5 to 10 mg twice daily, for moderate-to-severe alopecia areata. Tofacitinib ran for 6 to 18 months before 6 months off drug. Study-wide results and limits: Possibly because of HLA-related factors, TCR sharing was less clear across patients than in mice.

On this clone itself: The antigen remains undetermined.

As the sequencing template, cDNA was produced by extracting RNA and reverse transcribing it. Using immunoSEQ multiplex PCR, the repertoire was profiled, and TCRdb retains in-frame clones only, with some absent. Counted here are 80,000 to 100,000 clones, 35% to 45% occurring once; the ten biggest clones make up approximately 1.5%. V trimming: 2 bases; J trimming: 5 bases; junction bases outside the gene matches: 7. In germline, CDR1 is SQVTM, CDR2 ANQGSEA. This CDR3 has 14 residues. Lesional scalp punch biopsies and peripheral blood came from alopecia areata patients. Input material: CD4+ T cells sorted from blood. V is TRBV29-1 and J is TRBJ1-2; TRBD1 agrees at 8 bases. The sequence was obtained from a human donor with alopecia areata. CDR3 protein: CSVELDRGVYGYTF. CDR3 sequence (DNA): TGCAGCGTTGAACTCGACAGGGGTGTTTATGGCTACACCTTC.